The T cell receptor (beta chain) under discussion was sequenced for a study of shared clonotypes between healthy human individuals (TCRdb year 2020). Regarding the research as a whole: The cohort comprised a couple of women and a few men aged 18 to 49 years. To increase sequencing depth and limit assay-specific biases, TCR repertoire library preparation and sequencing were carried out by different laboratories using diverse techniques. Leukapheresis yielded between about 0.85 and 10 billion PBMCs per donor. Blood TCR repertoires of about 5 healthy adults were deeply sequenced to estimate repertoire size and the extent of clonotype sharing between individuals. For each donor, three plates each were used for CD4 naive and CD4 memory, two plates were used for CD8 naive, and one plate was used for CD8 memory.

Broader findings and caveats from the paper: When several donors were compared, the shared fraction of clonotypes was roughly 4.8% for naive CD4, more than 3% for naive CD8, more than 2% for memory CD4, and 0.4% for memory CD8. Even with the large sequencing depth, rarefaction of the sorted-subset datasets indicated that sequencing was incomplete. Higher generation probabilities were observed for clonotypes shared by all four sorted-subset donors than for non-shared clonotypes. Estimated clonotype richness was generally larger for naive than for memory subsets. Pairwise subsampling indicated that sequencing depth was expected to affect the degree of clonotype sharing among donors. Because the study included a small number of donors, the genetic and exposure-history diversity represented was limited. Sampling was restricted to blood, and TCR repertoires in tissue are likely to differ from TCR repertoires in blood.

Inclusive of the bounding cysteine and phenylalanine, the CDR3 is 11 residues long. Left in the record is the CDR3 DNA by itself, 33 bases read in frame from the first base. The germline ends are 10 bases apart after V is trimmed by 8 bases and J by 8 bases. Taken from the germline V gene, the CDR1 and CDR2 loops are SNHLY and FYNNEI. Using the deep immunoSEQ assay, TCR CDR3 regions were amplified from genomic DNA by multiplex PCR. Extracted genomic DNA from each cell subset was distributed evenly across all wells of several immunoSEQ 96-well plates, and each plate was treated as a replicate. For sorted subsets, each replicate PCR was loaded with 150 to 250 ng genomic DNA, equivalent to some 27,000 T cell genomes. Purified libraries were quantified with a Qubit 3.0 fluorometer, sized on a Bioanalyzer 2100, and re-quantified with the KAPA Library Quantification kit. Every immunoSEQ 96-well plate was sequenced on a dedicated single-read 150-cycle Illumina NextSeq 550 flow cell. The authors' analysis ran thus. Because only junctional sequences without quality scores were contained in the immunoSEQ output, filtering matching that applied to full-length reads could not be performed. To assign V/J genes and CDR3, sequences were annotated against IMGT germline references using PyIR, a Python wrapper for IgBLAST v1.9. Reads with weak V/J assignments (E-value above 1e-6), missing CDR3, stop codons, out-of-frame junctions, or ambiguous translated residues were removed. A V3J clonotype was defined by an identical inferred V gene, J gene, and CDR3 amino acid sequence. Percentage overlap between repertoires was calculated by dividing the number of shared unique clonotypes by the size of the smaller repertoire. Richness of each repertoire was evaluated using RTK rarefaction, the Chao1 estimator, and Recon v2.1 estimates of unobserved clonotypes. Generation probabilities were computed with OLGA for all TCRbeta clonotypes obtained by the gDNA method from a few donors. TCRdb obtained this table from immuneACCESS and retained in-frame rearrangements with V and J assigned. These tables miss some clones; where compared with another copy, unresolved V genes account for less than half of the shortfall, and the remainder is unexplained. Clone size and the V and J calls come from that table; the DNA yielded D and trimming. This sample gives some 650,000 clones in total; less than 98% of them show up just once. The ten top clones hold 0.045% to 0.06% of the sample.

Comments on this clone: No cognate antigen has been identified for it. No much larger clone exists at a distance of one base, and base qualities are not known.

Donors were healthy HIV-negative adults with no recently reported acute infections or vaccinations. Only Caucasian adults living in Nashville, Tennessee, USA were represented among the donors. CD4+ T cells were enriched through magnetic negative selection, after which naive cells were positively selected on CD45RA and the remaining negative fraction served as the memory subset. Blood was collected by leukapheresis, and PBMCs were isolated by Ficoll-Histopaque density gradient centrifugation and then cryopreserved in liquid nitrogen vapor phase. Purity and quantity of every magnetically sorted T cell population were checked by analytical flow cytometry. Genomic DNA was isolated from every sorted fraction and measured by UV absorbance on a Nanodrop 2000c.

The source material was naive CD4+ T cells sorted from blood. The cell subset or site label, as the study defines it: CD45RA+ positively selected. The chain employs TRBV2 and TRBJ2-1; the D gene cannot be resolved reliably. The TCR was taken from a woman aged 25 to 39 in good health. The sequenced DNA is TGTGCCAGCGGCGTGGTGTATGAGCAGTTCTTC. Its amino acids are CASGVVYEQFF.